These 27 T cell receptor beta chains were all obtained from the same sample, sequenced in a study of blood T cell repertoires in COVID-19. Here immunoSEQ multiplex PCR was the method, and the copy in TCRdb shows in-frame clones only, minus some. The repertoire holds some 210,000 clones, with around 80% as singletons. The sequencing sample was made of peripheral blood. Receptor source: a woman in her forties with acute or convalescent COVID-19.

In DNA form, the CDR3 reads TGTGCCAGCAGCTCCGTAGGAGTTGCTCCAGAGACCCAGTACTTC. Protein product: CASSSVGVAPETQYF. V and J are TRBV11-2 and TRBJ2-5; D unresolved. Per the germline V gene, CDR1 is SGHAT and CDR2 is FQNNGV. V was cut by 4 bases and J by 4 bases, with 16 bases left in between. The CDR3 length is 15 residues.

This chain joins TRBV19 and TRBJ2-1; tentatively, D is TRBD2 (5 bases). Trimming shortened V by 9 bases and J by 6 bases, and 21 bases separated the two germline ends. This CDR3 is 15 amino acids long. Germline V gene data show CDR1 as LNHDA and CDR2 as SQIVND (reference sequence). Written as DNA, the CDR3 is TGTGCCAGCTCTACCCCACTACTCGGGATCAATGAGCAGTTCTTC. Protein product: CASSTPLLGINEQFF.

The chain employs TRBV12-3 or TRBV12-4 and TRBJ2-1, with 8 nucleotides matching TRBD2. V trimming: 6 bases; J trimming: 7 bases; junction bases outside the gene matches: 5. The CDR3 consists of 13 residues. This CDR3 reads CASSPGTSNEQFF. The CDR3 nucleotides read TGTGCCAGCAGCCCCGGGACTAGTAATGAGCAGTTCTTC.

The V gene is TRBV18, the J gene TRBJ2-7, with D possibly being TRBD2 (7 bases). V lost 3 bases and J lost 4, with 13 bases in between. The germline V gene encodes CDR1 KGHSH and CDR2 LQKENI. This CDR3 has 14 amino acids. Here the CDR3 reads CASSPGAGAYEQYF. The CDR3 DNA follows: TGTGCCAGCTCACCGGGGGCGGGAGCGTACGAGCAGTACTTC.

The J gene is TRBJ1-2, the V gene TRBV29-1; possible D gene TRBD1, 6 bases. V was shortened by 6 bases and J by 6 bases, with 14 bases between the two germline ends. Germline values: CDR1 SQVTM, CDR2 ANQGSEA. This CDR3 is 12 amino acids long. The CDR3 DNA reads TGCAGCGTCTCCGGGACACCCAATGGCTACACCTTC. It translates to CSVSGTPNGYTF.

A single count supports this clone. The rearrangement joins TRBV6-5 to TRBJ2-7; 8 bases match TRBD1. This CDR3 has 15 residues. After removal of 2 bases from V and 5 bases from J, the junction contained 8 bases not matched to a gene. CDR1 and CDR2 (germline): MNHEY, SVGAGI. The CDR3 protein is CASSYKHTGGNEQYF. CDR3 coding DNA: TGTGCCAGCAGTTACAAACATACAGGGGGGAACGAGCAGTACTTC.

This chain uses TRBV19 with TRBJ2-2, with D possibly being TRBD2 (6 bases). This CDR3 contains 15 residues. V lost 2 bases to trimming and J lost 5 bases, with 12 bases between them. CDR1 is LNHDA, CDR2 SQIVND, per germline (reference sequence). CDR3 sequence (DNA): TGTGCCAGTAGTATATCGGGGAGGTGGACCGGGGAGCTGTTTTTT. Protein sequence: CASSISGRWTGELFF.

This clone was observed a few times. This sequence joins TRBV7-3 and TRBJ1-1; the D is unclear. Trimming pared 5 bases from V and 3 bases from J, leaving 13 bases between. This CDR3 has 14 amino acids. Germline assignment: CDR1 SGHTA and CDR2 FQGTGA. Here the CDR3 DNA reads TGTGCCAGCAGCCGAGTCGGTCGGGACACTGAAGCTTTCTTT. Residues: CASSRVGRDTEAFF.

This clone was observed once. The chain uses TRBV19 and TRBJ1-1, with 8 bases lining up with TRBD1. Germline CDR1 LNHDA, CDR2 SQIVND (reference sequence). The junction had 0 bases not matched to a gene; V was cut back by 5 bases and J by 1 base. This CDR3 is 13 amino acids long. CDR3 sequence reads: CASSGQGNTEAFF. The CDR3 nucleotides are TGTGCCAGTAGTGGACAGGGGAACACTGAAGCTTTCTTT. The variable domain in full, completed from reference TRBV19 and TRBJ1-1, reads DGGITQSPKYLFRKEGQNVTLSCEQNLNHDAMYWYRQDPGQGLRLIYYSQIVNDFQKGDIAEGYSVSREKKESFPLTVTSAQKNPTAFYLCASSGQGNTEAFFGQGTRLTVV.

There are a few counts of this clone. V and J are TRBV7-2 and TRBJ1-1; TRBD1 aligns across 8 bases. J gave up 1 base and V 5 bases, and 6 bases lay outside the gene matches. The length of the CDR3 is 15 residues. Germline CDR1 reads SGHTA; CDR2 reads FQGNSA. The CDR3 region has the DNA TGTGCCAGCAGCCCTCGGACAGGGACGAACACTGAAGCTTTCTTT. Its protein is CASSPRTGTNTEAFF. The whole variable domain, filled in from reference TRBV7-2 and TRBJ1-1, reads GAGVSQSPSNKVTEKGKDVELRCDPISGHTALYWYRQSLGQGLEFLIYFQGNSAPDKSGLPSDRFSAERTGGSVSTLTIQRTQQEDSAVYLCASSPRTGTNTEAFFGQGTRLTVV.

The chain links TRBV3-1 (or the pseudogene TRBV3-2) to TRBJ2-2; 11 nucleotides match TRBD2. The length of the CDR3 is 17 residues. Germline V gene lookup returns CDR1 LGHDT and CDR2 YNNKEL (reference sequence). J lost 5 bases, V lost 4 bases, and 9 bases had no gene match. In DNA form, the CDR3 reads TGTGCCAGCAGCCCCTTTTCGGGACTAGCGGTTACCGGGGAGCTGTTTTTT. As protein: CASSPFSGLAVTGELFF.

The chain links TRBV6-6 to TRBJ2-7; 8 bases align to TRBD2. Germline loops: CDR1 MNHNY, CDR2 SVGAGI (reference sequence). There are 16 residues in the CDR3. The V segment lost 3 bases and the J segment 2 bases; nucleotides outside the gene matches: 9. In DNA form, the CDR3 reads TGTGCCAGCAGTTATTCCGGACTAGCTGGGACCTACGAGCAGTACTTC. This translates into CASSYSGLAGTYEQYF.

The CDR3 reads CASSKTGAMDTGELFF. CDR3 sequence (DNA): TGTGCCAGCAGTAAGACAGGGGCTATGGACACCGGGGAGCTGTTTTTT. The rearrangement uses TRBV6-2 or TRBV6-3 and TRBJ2-2; 8 bases map to TRBD1. CDR1 and CDR2 from the germline V gene are MNHEY and SVGEGT. The V gene end was trimmed by 5 bases and the J gene end by 3 bases; junction bases not matched to a gene: 8. The CDR3 sequence is 16 residues long.

The rearrangement uses TRBV4-3 and TRBJ2-7; 9 nucleotides match TRBD2. Germline trimming cut 3 bases from V and 0 bases from J; bases unmatched to any gene: 0. From germline, CDR1 is LGHNA and CDR2 YSLEER. This CDR3 comprises 14 residues. CDR3 sequence (DNA): TGCGCCAGCAGCCATAGCGGGAGCTCCTACGAGCAGTACTTC. As protein: CASSHSGSSYEQYF.

CDR3 loop: CASSLRIDEGNTIYF. Written as DNA, the CDR3 is TGTGCCAGCAGCCTCAGGATCGACGAGGGAAACACCATATATTTT. The V and J genes are TRBV4-2 and TRBJ1-3; D is unresolved. Germline V gives CDR1 LGHNA, CDR2 YNFKEQ. The CDR3 has 15 residues. The V end was cut by 4 bases, the J end by 4 bases, with 14 bases between.

The rearrangement links TRBV6-2 or TRBV6-3 to TRBJ2-4; TRBD2 is a possible D gene (6 bases). The V end lost 6 bases, the J end lost 3 bases, and 15 bases lay between the germline ends. Germline values: CDR1 MNHEY, CDR2 SVGEGT. The CDR3 sequence is 15 residues long. The CDR3 region is CASSQLGGVKNIQYF. Written as DNA, the CDR3 is TGTGCCAGCAGCCAATTAGGAGGGGTCAAAAACATTCAGTACTTC.

CDR3 nucleotides: TGCGCCAGCTCATCCGGGACTAGCCGAACCTCTGGGGCCAACGTCCTGACTTTC. Encoded protein: CASSSGTSRTSGANVLTF. The chain combines TRBV10-2 with TRBJ2-6, with TRBD2 matching 9 bases. This CDR3 contains 18 residues. Germline lookup yields CDR1 WSHSY and CDR2 SAAADI. The J segment lost 0 bases and the V segment lost 8 bases, leaving 11 bases of the junction unmatched.

The chain combines TRBV3-1 (or the pseudogene TRBV3-2) with TRBJ1-1, with D hard to call. From germline, CDR1 is LGHDT and CDR2 YNNKEL (reference sequence). CDR3 length: 15 amino acids. V gave up 3 bases and J gave up 1 base, with 12 bases separating them. CDR3 loop: CASSQVNIANTEAFF. DNA for the CDR3: TGTGCCAGCAGCCAGGTTAATATAGCGAACACTGAAGCTTTCTTT.

The V call is TRBV4-1, the J call TRBJ1-6; tentatively, D is TRBD1 (5 bases). Germline CDR1 reads MGHRA; CDR2 reads YSYEKL. The CDR3 has 16 amino acids. V lost 0 bases and J 2 bases, leaving 8 bases between the germline ends. CDR3 protein: CASSQDRAPYNSPLHF. CDR3 DNA sequence: TGCGCCAGCAGCCAAGACAGGGCCCCCTATAATTCACCCCTCCACTTT.

This clone was seen more than once but under ten times. The genes are TRBV5-1 and TRBJ2-1, with 13 nucleotides matching TRBD2. The CDR3 has 16 amino acids. After removal of 2 bases from V and 2 bases from J, the junction contained 1 base not matched to a gene. From germline, CDR1 is SGHRS and CDR2 YFSETQ. Here the CDR3 DNA reads TGCGCCAGCAGCTTAGGACTAGCGGGGGCCTACAATGAGCAGTTCTTC. Translating gives CASSLGLAGAYNEQFF.

This chain uses TRBV7-9 with TRBJ1-4; TRBD1 might be the D (5 bases). CDR1 SEHNR and CDR2 FQNEAQ come from the germline V gene (reference sequence). V was pared by 5 bases and J by 0 bases, with 13 bases between. The CDR3 runs to 16 residues. CDR3 DNA sequence: TGTGCCAGCAGCGACTTTGACAGCGCAACTAATGAAAAACTGTTTTTT. This codes for CASSDFDSATNEKLFF.

The chain is built from TRBV4-3 and TRBJ2-1, with 8 bases identical to TRBD2. Germline CDR1 is LGHNA and CDR2 is YSLEER. This CDR3 contains 15 residues. Losses at the gene ends were 6 bases for V and 9 bases for J; bases not matched to a gene: 13. CDR3 sequence (DNA): TGCGCCAGCAGTGAAGACGGGAGGGCCCGGGGTGAGCAGTTCTTC. It encodes CASSEDGRARGEQFF.

Details on this clone: The sample has other DNA sequences that encode this CDR3 too. The V gene is TRBV11-2, the J gene TRBJ2-2; 14 nucleotides match TRBD2. The V and J ends lost 5 bases and 5 bases, in that order; junction bases with no gene match: 4. The CDR3 is 16 amino acids. Germline loops: CDR1 SGHAT, CDR2 FQNNGV. CDR3 bases: TGTGCCAGCAGCCCTCGACTAGCGGGGGGGACCGGGGAGCTGTTTTTT. Protein sequence: CASSPRLAGGTGELFF.

V is TRBV20-1 and J is TRBJ2-1; 14 nucleotides line up with TRBD2. The CDR3 sequence is 21 residues long. The V gene end was trimmed by 3 bases and the J gene end by 10 bases; junction bases not matched to a gene: 26. In germline, CDR1 is DFQATT, CDR2 SNEGSKA (reference sequence). The CDR3 sequence is CSASSGPTGTSGRVPGYEQFF. The CDR3 DNA reads as TGCAGTGCTAGTAGTGGGCCTACTGGGACTAGCGGGAGAGTCCCGGGCTACGAGCAGTTCTTC.

This clone was recorded once. This chain links TRBV4-3 with TRBJ2-2, with 8 bases lining up with TRBD2. The CDR3 covers 16 residues. V trimming: 0 bases; J trimming: 1 base; junction bases outside the gene matches: 1. Germline V lookup: CDR1 LGHNA, CDR2 YSLEER. CDR3 DNA sequence: TGCGCCAGCAGCCAAGAAACTAGCGGGAACACCGGGGAGCTGTTTTTT. Translation: CASSQETSGNTGELFF.

This chain links TRBV2 with TRBJ1-4, with 9 bases fitting TRBD1. Trimming cost V 6 bases and J 8 bases; bases outside gene matches: 10. Germline V lookup: CDR1 SNHLY, CDR2 FYNNEI. The length of the CDR3 is 15 residues. For the CDR3, the DNA is TGTGCCAGCAGCGTAACCGGGACAGGGCGGGAAAAACTGTTTTTT. Amino acid sequence: CASSVTGTGREKLFF.

A single count supports this clone. Possible read error: a much larger clone is one base away. The rearrangement uses TRBV19 and TRBJ1-1; D ambiguous. The CDR3 contains 13 residues. Germline CDR1 reads LNHDA; CDR2 reads SQIVND (reference sequence). V dropped 1 base and J dropped 3 bases, with 6 bases sitting between them. This CDR3 is CASSIVLDTEAFF. The CDR3 bases are TGTGCCAGTAGTATAGTACTGGACACTGAAGCTTTCTTT. Full variable domain (remainder filled in from reference TRBV19 and TRBJ1-1): DGGITQSPKYLFRKEGQNVTLSCEQNLNHDAMYWYRQDPGQGLRLIYYSQIVNDFQKGDIAEGYSVSREKKESFPLTVTSAQKNPTAFYLCASSIVLDTEAFFGQGTRLTVV.